A single TCR beta chain is shown here with its context. The CDR3 sequence is 14 residues long. From germline, CDR1 is ENHRY and CDR2 SYGVKD. Unmatched junction bases numbered 6, after V lost 6 bases and J lost 7 bases. The protocol was immunoSEQ multiplex PCR, while the TCRdb copy is restricted to in-frame clones and leaves out a portion. The sample contains fewer than 45,000 clones, approximately 84% of which appear only once. The data were obtained in a study of glioma-infiltrating T cells after dendritic cell vaccination. The TCR sequence derives from a human donor with glioblastoma. Sequencing used blood, obtained before dendritic cell vaccination. The chain recombines TRBV10-3 with TRBJ2-2; 9 positions match TRBD1. The CDR3 here is CAISPGQGNGELFF. DNA of the CDR3: TGTGCCATCAGCCCGGGACAGGGTAACGGGGAGCTGTTTTTT.